The TCR beta chain described here comes from a study of T cells in Graves' hyperthyroidism and ophthalmopathy. The CDR3 regions of TCR beta were amplified from RNA transcripts. Initially, a first-round RT-PCR of the TCR CDR3 employed the HTBI primer set. TCRdb re-analysed the multiplex PCR reads in MiXCR, keeping a single row per CDR3 protein. There are some 320,000 distinct CDR3 sequences in the sample; 12% to 15% occur only once, and about a third lies in the top ten. This clonotype has a handful of counts. The origin of this receptor is a woman in her forties with Graves' ophthalmopathy. Input material: blood.

In nucleotides, the CDR3 is TGTGCCGCCGGCGCGGGGGTTTGGGCTGAAGCTTTCTTT. Its translation: CAAGAGVWAEAFF. V is TRBV30 and J is TRBJ1-1, with D possibly being TRBD1 (5 bases). CDR3 length: 13 amino acids. Trimming removed 8 bases from V and 6 bases from J, with 19 bases in between. Germline-derived CDR1 and CDR2 are GTSNPN and SVGIG (reference sequence).